The rows below give T cell receptor beta chains drawn from one sample of a study of identical twins. TCRdb reprocessed the 5' RACE reads via MiXCR and lists one record per CDR3 protein. This sample yields a few hundred thousand distinct CDR3 sequences, of which approximately 5.9% are seen a single time; about 14% belongs to the top ten. These data also featured in a second study, about T cells expressing NK-cell markers.

The sequenced sample was CD8+ T cells sorted from blood. The source is a woman aged 18-30 years in good health. The CDR3 runs from the conserved cysteine through the conserved F or W. Each record gives: D gene, clone size, J gene, V gene, CDR3 DNA, CDR3 protein. A D gene is named only where the DNA matches it firmly. A clone size is listed for some rows: how often the clone was seen (once, few, many), or a class if it is expanded.

d_call: -; clone_size: few; j_call: TRBJ2-7; v_call: TRBV6-2/TRBV6-3; cdr3_nt: TGTGCCAGCAGTTACGGGCGGAGGGGGGACTACGAGCAGTACTTC; cdr3_aa: CASSYGRRGDYEQYF
d_call: TRBD2; clone_size: few; j_call: TRBJ2-7; v_call: TRBV27; cdr3_nt: TGTGCCAGCAGTTCCGGGACTAGCGCTTCCTCCTACGAGCAGTACTTC; cdr3_aa: CASSSGTSASSYEQYF
d_call: TRBD2; clone_size: few; j_call: TRBJ2-3; v_call: TRBV20-1; cdr3_nt: TGCAGTGCTAGAGAGGGGCGGGAGGGCACAGATACGCAGTATTTT; cdr3_aa: CSAREGREGTDTQYF
d_call: TRBD1; clone_size: many; j_call: TRBJ2-5; v_call: TRBV20-1; cdr3_nt: TGCAGTGCCTACGCCCAGGGGGTGATTTGGGAGACCCAGTACTTC; cdr3_aa: CSAYAQGVIWETQYF
d_call: TRBD1; clone_size: -; j_call: TRBJ1-1; v_call: TRBV20-1; cdr3_nt: TGCAGTGCTAGAGGTCGGCAGGGGGCTGTCAGGGAAGCTTTCTTT; cdr3_aa: CSARGRQGAVREAFF
d_call: TRBD1; clone_size: many; j_call: TRBJ2-1; v_call: TRBV27; cdr3_nt: TGTGCCAGCAGTTTTGGTCAGGGGGTTAATGAGCAGTTCTTC; cdr3_aa: CASSFGQGVNEQFF
d_call: -; clone_size: -; j_call: TRBJ2-5; v_call: TRBV9; cdr3_nt: TGTGCCAGCAGCGTGGCCCTAGATCTATTTGGGACCCAGTACTTC; cdr3_aa: CASSVALDLFGTQYF
d_call: TRBD2; clone_size: -; j_call: TRBJ2-2; v_call: TRBV7-2; cdr3_nt: TGTGCCAGCAGCTTAGTGGGGCTAGCGGGGGGGACCGGGGAGCTGTTTTTT; cdr3_aa: CASSLVGLAGGTGELFF
d_call: -; clone_size: few; j_call: TRBJ2-1; v_call: TRBV4-3; cdr3_nt: TGCGCCAGCAGCCAAGGAGGGGGGGAGCAGTTCTTC; cdr3_aa: CASSQGGGEQFF
d_call: TRBD2; clone_size: many; j_call: TRBJ2-3; v_call: TRBV10-3; cdr3_nt: TGTGCCATCAGTGCTGGACTAGCGGGTAGCACAGATACGCAGTATTTT; cdr3_aa: CAISAGLAGSTDTQYF
d_call: -; clone_size: -; j_call: TRBJ2-4; v_call: TRBV27; cdr3_nt: TGTGCCAGCATATCGCGGAACATTCAGTACTTC; cdr3_aa: CASISRNIQYF
d_call: TRBD1; clone_size: -; j_call: TRBJ2-5; v_call: TRBV19; cdr3_nt: TGTGCCAGTAGTACCACAGGGGACACTAAAGAGACCCAGTACTTC; cdr3_aa: CASSTTGDTKETQYF
d_call: -; clone_size: many; j_call: TRBJ1-2; v_call: TRBV27; cdr3_nt: TGTGCCAGCAGATTAGACACCCTTGACTATGGCTACACCTTC; cdr3_aa: CASRLDTLDYGYTF
d_call: -; clone_size: few; j_call: TRBJ1-1; v_call: TRBV12-3/TRBV12-4; cdr3_nt: TGTGCCAGCCTAGAGGGGGTTTACACTGAAGCTTTCTTT; cdr3_aa: CASLEGVYTEAFF
d_call: -; clone_size: few; j_call: TRBJ2-7; v_call: TRBV9; cdr3_nt: TGTGCCAGCAGCGTAGAGGATGGCTACGAGCAGTACTTC; cdr3_aa: CASSVEDGYEQYF
d_call: -; clone_size: few; j_call: TRBJ2-3; v_call: TRBV6-5; cdr3_nt: TGTGCCAGCAGTTGGGACGGAACAGATACGCAGTATTTT; cdr3_aa: CASSWDGTDTQYF
d_call: -; clone_size: few; j_call: TRBJ2-1; v_call: TRBV12-3/TRBV12-4; cdr3_nt: TGTGCCAGCACCCCCCCAGCCGGGGAAGTTTTTGATGAGCAGTTCTTC; cdr3_aa: CASTPPAGEVFDEQFF
d_call: -; clone_size: few; j_call: TRBJ2-7; v_call: TRBV5-5; cdr3_nt: TGTGCCAGCGAGGACTCTCTGACCTACGAGCAGTACTTC; cdr3_aa: CASEDSLTYEQYF
d_call: -; clone_size: many; j_call: TRBJ2-1; v_call: TRBV27; cdr3_nt: TGTGCCAGCAGCTCAAGCGTCCCACCCGGCAATGAGCAGTTCTTC; cdr3_aa: CASSSSVPPGNEQFF
d_call: -; clone_size: -; j_call: TRBJ1-2; v_call: TRBV7-9; cdr3_nt: TGTGCCAGCAGCTCGAGTGGGCAGGGTGACTATGGCTACACCTTC; cdr3_aa: CASSSSGQGDYGYTF
d_call: -; clone_size: -; j_call: TRBJ2-7; v_call: TRBV7-9; cdr3_nt: TGTGCCAGCAGCTCCCCGGTCCCCCCCTACGAGCAGTACTTC; cdr3_aa: CASSSPVPPYEQYF
d_call: TRBD2; clone_size: few; j_call: TRBJ2-2; v_call: TRBV6-2/TRBV6-3; cdr3_nt: TGTGCCAGCAGCCCAACGACTAGCGGGAGATTGGAGCTGTTTTTT; cdr3_aa: CASSPTTSGRLELFF
d_call: TRBD2; clone_size: -; j_call: TRBJ2-7; v_call: TRBV11-2; cdr3_nt: TGTGCCAGCAGCTTCAGCGGGGGGAGATACGAGCAGTACTTC; cdr3_aa: CASSFSGGRYEQYF
d_call: TRBD1; clone_size: -; j_call: TRBJ1-2; v_call: TRBV14; cdr3_nt: TGTGCCAGCAGCCTAACCCGGGACAGTTCTGGCTACACCTTC; cdr3_aa: CASSLTRDSSGYTF
d_call: -; clone_size: few; j_call: TRBJ2-1; v_call: TRBV11-2; cdr3_nt: TGTGCCAGCAGCTTAGTTGGGCCGGAGGAGCAGTTCTTC; cdr3_aa: CASSLVGPEEQFF
d_call: -; clone_size: -; j_call: TRBJ2-1; v_call: TRBV5-6; cdr3_nt: TGTGCCAGCAGCGCCGGGACGCACAATGAGCAGTTCTTC; cdr3_aa: CASSAGTHNEQFF
d_call: TRBD1; clone_size: many; j_call: TRBJ1-5; v_call: TRBV2; cdr3_nt: TGTGCCAGCAGCTCTGGACAGGGCGGAAATCAGCCCCAGCATTTT; cdr3_aa: CASSSGQGGNQPQHF
d_call: -; clone_size: few; j_call: TRBJ2-5; v_call: TRBV10-3; cdr3_nt: TGTGCCGGAAGCCGGGATTTTCAAGAGACCCAGTACTTC; cdr3_aa: CAGSRDFQETQYF
d_call: -; clone_size: -; j_call: TRBJ1-2; v_call: TRBV5-1; cdr3_nt: TGCGCCAGCAGCTTGGGCAGGGTAATAAACTATGGCTACACCTTC; cdr3_aa: CASSLGRVINYGYTF
d_call: -; clone_size: many; j_call: TRBJ2-3; v_call: TRBV7-3; cdr3_nt: TGTGCCAGCAGCTCCTACCGACTGAGCACAGATACGCAGTATTTT; cdr3_aa: CASSSYRLSTDTQYF
d_call: -; clone_size: many; j_call: TRBJ2-7; v_call: TRBV12-3/TRBV12-4; cdr3_nt: TGTGCCAGCGGTAACTACGAGCAGTACTTC; cdr3_aa: CASGNYEQYF
d_call: -; clone_size: -; j_call: TRBJ1-2; v_call: TRBV29-1; cdr3_nt: TGCAGCGTGCCAAGCCGTTATAACTATGGCTACACCTTC; cdr3_aa: CSVPSRYNYGYTF
d_call: -; clone_size: few; j_call: TRBJ2-7; v_call: TRBV7-9; cdr3_nt: TGTGCCAGCACAGGGGGGAACTCCTACGAGCAGTACTTC; cdr3_aa: CASTGGNSYEQYF
d_call: -; clone_size: many; j_call: TRBJ2-1; v_call: TRBV4-3; cdr3_nt: TGTGCCAGCAGCCAGGGGTCCTACAATGAGCAGTTCTTC; cdr3_aa: CASSQGSYNEQFF
d_call: -; clone_size: many; j_call: TRBJ1-4; v_call: TRBV3-1; cdr3_nt: TGTGCCAGCAGCCTGACAGGTCGCGGAAAACTGTTTTTT; cdr3_aa: CASSLTGRGKLFF
d_call: -; clone_size: few; j_call: TRBJ2-7; v_call: TRBV7-2; cdr3_nt: TGTGCCAGCAGCTCACCTACCCCCCCGAGGGGGGGCAAGTACTTC; cdr3_aa: CASSSPTPPRGGKYF
d_call: TRBD1; clone_size: few; j_call: TRBJ2-5; v_call: TRBV7-2; cdr3_nt: TGTGCCAGCAGCCCGGCCGGGACAGGGATGGAGACCCAGTACTTC; cdr3_aa: CASSPAGTGMETQYF
d_call: -; clone_size: -; j_call: TRBJ1-1; v_call: TRBV7-9; cdr3_nt: TGTGCCAGCAGCCCGAGTGGGTCGAACACTGAAGCTTTCTTT; cdr3_aa: CASSPSGSNTEAFF
d_call: -; clone_size: -; j_call: TRBJ2-7; v_call: TRBV27; cdr3_nt: TGTGCCAGCAGGAACCGGGAGAGGGAGCAGTACTTC; cdr3_aa: CASRNREREQYF
d_call: -; clone_size: few; j_call: TRBJ1-2; v_call: TRBV12-3/TRBV12-4; cdr3_nt: TGTGCCAGCACCTGGGGGGGAATTAGCTATGGCTACACCTTC; cdr3_aa: CASTWGGISYGYTF
d_call: -; clone_size: few; j_call: TRBJ2-7; v_call: TRBV5-1; cdr3_nt: TGCGCCAGCAGCCCCGCAGCGCTAGGCTTCTACGAGCAGTACTTC; cdr3_aa: CASSPAALGFYEQYF
d_call: TRBD1; clone_size: few; j_call: TRBJ2-1; v_call: TRBV9; cdr3_nt: TGTGCCAGCAGCGTGGACCCGGCAGGGGGTGATGAGCAGTTCTTC; cdr3_aa: CASSVDPAGGDEQFF
d_call: TRBD1; clone_size: few; j_call: TRBJ2-1; v_call: TRBV10-3; cdr3_nt: TGTGCCATGCTAGGGACAGGGATGGACGAGCAGTTCTTC; cdr3_aa: CAMLGTGMDEQFF
d_call: TRBD1; clone_size: -; j_call: TRBJ2-1; v_call: TRBV4-1; cdr3_nt: TGCGCCAGCAGCCAAGGGACAGGGGACTACAATGAGCAGTTCTTC; cdr3_aa: CASSQGTGDYNEQFF
d_call: -; clone_size: -; j_call: TRBJ2-6; v_call: TRBV10-3; cdr3_nt: TGTGCCATCAGTGATATAAAGGCTGGGGCCAACGTCCTGACTTTC; cdr3_aa: CAISDIKAGANVLTF
d_call: -; clone_size: many; j_call: TRBJ2-3; v_call: TRBV12-3/TRBV12-4; cdr3_nt: TGTGCCAGCAGTTTAATCGGGGGCAGAGGAGTCCCAGATACGCAGTATTTT; cdr3_aa: CASSLIGGRGVPDTQYF
d_call: TRBD1; clone_size: -; j_call: TRBJ1-2; v_call: TRBV29-1; cdr3_nt: TGCAGCGTTGATTTAGGGACAGCGGATGGCTACACCTTC; cdr3_aa: CSVDLGTADGYTF